This T cell receptor beta chain came from a study of cytomegalovirus exposure and HLA in healthy donors. Study-level results: When a later analysis compared HLA-associated TCR beta chains with equally common others, the HLA-associated chains turned out to be more clonally expanded and to have lower generation probabilities. Analyzed later, most CMV-associated TCR beta chains appeared HLA-restricted.

The PCR contained 60 Vbeta and 13 Jbeta primers. Sequencing used immunoSEQ multiplex PCR; TCRdb keeps in-frame clones, though not all of them. The sample consists of about 98,000 clones, roughly two thirds of them appearing once. Germline V gene sequence: CDR1 SGHTA, CDR2 FQGTGA. The CDR3 sequence is 15 residues long. Trimming took 5 bases from V and 3 from J; bases not matched to a gene: 8. Note on this clone: The antigen is unknown.

The receptor was derived from a man between 50 and 59 years old in good health and CMV-seronegative. Input material: PBMCs. This chain connects TRBV7-3 to TRBJ2-7, with TRBD1 matching 9 bases. The CDR3 spells CASSLGTGTGYEQYF. CDR3 DNA: TGTGCCAGCAGCCTAGGGACAGGGACGGGCTACGAGCAGTACTTC.